This is a list of T cell receptor beta chains from one sample in a study of vaccination and CD4 T cells after COVID-19. No antigens are known for them. TCRdb redid the calling of the PCR reads with MiXCR, one entry per CDR3 protein. The top ten hold around 14% of the sample, which has fewer than 18,000 distinct CDR3 sequences, roughly 51% seen once. Sequencing was done on a sample of CD4+ T cells from blood, cultured in vitro. Every receptor here comes from a human donor who had recovered from COVID-19. Each CDR3 is given with its conserved first and last residue. D genes are given only for firm matches.

j_gene: TRBJ2-3
v_gene: TRBV20-1
d_gene: TRBD2
CDR3aa: CSASGEYGTDTQYF

j_gene: TRBJ1-5
v_gene: TRBV7-9
d_gene: -
CDR3aa: CASSSMGGRGGNQPQHF

j_gene: TRBJ1-3
v_gene: TRBV6-1
d_gene: -
CDR3aa: CARGPPATAAGGNTIYF

j_gene: TRBJ2-1
v_gene: TRBV7-9
d_gene: -
CDR3aa: CASSLAGGGEQFF

j_gene: TRBJ1-6
v_gene: TRBV5-1
d_gene: -
CDR3aa: CASSLVFGSPLHF

j_gene: TRBJ2-2
v_gene: TRBV6-2/TRBV6-3
d_gene: -
CDR3aa: CASSWSRAEHGELFF

j_gene: TRBJ1-5
v_gene: TRBV15
d_gene: -
CDR3aa: CATSRPPLTGINQPQHF

j_gene: TRBJ2-3
v_gene: TRBV7-3
d_gene: TRBD2
CDR3aa: CASSFASGGTDTQYF

j_gene: TRBJ1-2
v_gene: TRBV4-1
d_gene: -
CDR3aa: CASSQAENGYGYTF

j_gene: TRBJ1-1
v_gene: TRBV7-2
d_gene: -
CDR3aa: CASSLVDALEAFF

j_gene: TRBJ1-1
v_gene: TRBV5-1
d_gene: -
CDR3aa: CASSPGPDRNTEAFF

j_gene: TRBJ1-2
v_gene: TRBV2
d_gene: -
CDR3aa: CASTSSNYGYTF

j_gene: TRBJ2-7
v_gene: TRBV6-2/TRBV6-3
d_gene: -
CDR3aa: CATQALYEQYF

j_gene: TRBJ1-5
v_gene: TRBV5-1
d_gene: -
CDR3aa: CASSLAPVGRGGDQPQHF

j_gene: TRBJ2-1
v_gene: TRBV20-1
d_gene: -
CDR3aa: CSAKGQLSYNEQFF

j_gene: TRBJ2-3
v_gene: TRBV20-1
d_gene: -
CDR3aa: CSARPGRDIGSQYF

j_gene: TRBJ1-2
v_gene: TRBV28
d_gene: -
CDR3aa: CASLSGVLAAYGYTF

j_gene: TRBJ2-2
v_gene: TRBV7-9
d_gene: -
CDR3aa: CASSSGPSPRPGELFF

j_gene: TRBJ1-1
v_gene: TRBV11-2
d_gene: TRBD1
CDR3aa: CASSAYRGSTEAFF

j_gene: TRBJ1-3
v_gene: TRBV6-1
d_gene: -
CDR3aa: CASSPGAWGTIYF

j_gene: TRBJ2-7
v_gene: TRBV7-2
d_gene: -
CDR3aa: CASSLDRASYEQYF

j_gene: TRBJ2-3
v_gene: TRBV7-2
d_gene: -
CDR3aa: CASSFLYFRPADTQYF

j_gene: TRBJ2-3
v_gene: TRBV12-3/TRBV12-4
d_gene: -
CDR3aa: CASKDGSSTDTQYF

j_gene: TRBJ1-2
v_gene: TRBV7-2
d_gene: -
CDR3aa: CASSTYTNYGYTF

j_gene: TRBJ2-1
v_gene: TRBV20-1
d_gene: -
CDR3aa: CSARDLGYEQFF

j_gene: TRBJ2-7
v_gene: TRBV20-1
d_gene: -
CDR3aa: CSARAGDSQYF

j_gene: TRBJ2-7
v_gene: TRBV11-2
d_gene: -
CDR3aa: CASARPPTYEQYF

j_gene: TRBJ1-1
v_gene: TRBV10-3
d_gene: -
CDR3aa: CAIQDGGTGRYEAFF

j_gene: TRBJ1-2
v_gene: TRBV6-1
d_gene: TRBD1
CDR3aa: CASTVRDRLVHGYTF

j_gene: TRBJ1-2
v_gene: TRBV15
d_gene: -
CDR3aa: CATSRDQAGYGYTF

j_gene: TRBJ2-1
v_gene: TRBV29-1
d_gene: -
CDR3aa: CSVVIHEQFF

j_gene: TRBJ2-1
v_gene: TRBV7-9
d_gene: -
CDR3aa: CASSPLIITLGESGNEQFF

j_gene: TRBJ2-7
v_gene: TRBV10-3
d_gene: -
CDR3aa: CAITDGSYEQYF

j_gene: TRBJ1-2
v_gene: TRBV20-1
d_gene: TRBD1
CDR3aa: CSAPHLDRDGYTF

j_gene: TRBJ2-1
v_gene: TRBV5-6
d_gene: -
CDR3aa: CASSLISANEQFF

j_gene: TRBJ2-3
v_gene: TRBV20-1
d_gene: -
CDR3aa: CSAGFKAPSTDTQYF

j_gene: TRBJ2-7
v_gene: TRBV10-3
d_gene: TRBD2
CDR3aa: CATGTSGYYEQYF

j_gene: TRBJ1-5
v_gene: TRBV5-1
d_gene: TRBD1
CDR3aa: CARTQGAGNQPQHF

j_gene: TRBJ2-6
v_gene: TRBV7-3
d_gene: -
CDR3aa: CASSFSGANVLTF

j_gene: TRBJ2-7
v_gene: TRBV6-2/TRBV6-3
d_gene: TRBD1
CDR3aa: CASRTGTATYEQYF

j_gene: TRBJ2-3
v_gene: TRBV7-3
d_gene: TRBD2
CDR3aa: CASSSGLAGVDTQYF

j_gene: TRBJ2-1
v_gene: TRBV7-2
d_gene: TRBD2
CDR3aa: CASSFRTSGGYEQFF

j_gene: TRBJ2-3
v_gene: TRBV19
d_gene: TRBD1
CDR3aa: CASRWTGAITDTQYF

j_gene: TRBJ2-1
v_gene: TRBV24-1
d_gene: -
CDR3aa: CATSDWGNEQFF

j_gene: TRBJ1-3
v_gene: TRBV12-3/TRBV12-4
d_gene: -
CDR3aa: CASRRPSSNTIYF

j_gene: TRBJ1-1
v_gene: TRBV5-1
d_gene: TRBD1
CDR3aa: CASGTGTENTEAFF

j_gene: TRBJ2-5
v_gene: TRBV27
d_gene: TRBD2
CDR3aa: CASRGLAGRETQYF

j_gene: TRBJ1-2
v_gene: TRBV11-3
d_gene: -
CDR3aa: CASSLGSNYGYTF

j_gene: TRBJ2-5
v_gene: TRBV10-3
d_gene: -
CDR3aa: CAISESGRLEETQYF

j_gene: TRBJ2-7
v_gene: TRBV14
d_gene: TRBD1
CDR3aa: CASSPAGQGGEQYF

j_gene: TRBJ2-3
v_gene: TRBV11-3
d_gene: -
CDR3aa: CASSLDIHTQYF

j_gene: TRBJ2-1
v_gene: TRBV7-3
d_gene: TRBD2
CDR3aa: CASSFRLAGYNEQFF

j_gene: TRBJ1-5
v_gene: TRBV6-2/TRBV6-3
d_gene: TRBD1
CDR3aa: CASSPFLTGTSNQPQHF

j_gene: TRBJ2-1
v_gene: TRBV20-1
d_gene: -
CDR3aa: CSVPQGGNEQFF

j_gene: TRBJ1-3
v_gene: TRBV12-3/TRBV12-4
d_gene: -
CDR3aa: CASKTGPGTSGNTIYF